The 5 T cell receptor beta chains listed next were all sequenced from one sample in a study of blood T cell repertoires in COVID-19. Assay used: immunoSEQ multiplex PCR; TCRdb lists only in-frame clones, some missing. This sample yields some 240,000 clones, of which roughly 84% are seen a single time; approximately 1.4% belongs to the top ten. Sequencing was carried out using peripheral blood. These receptors originate from a woman in her 40s who had recovered from COVID-19.

V and J are TRBV5-6 and TRBJ2-6, with D tentatively TRBD1 (6 bases). The V and J ends lost 3 bases and 3 bases respectively, with 10 bases between them. Germline loops: CDR1 SGHDT, CDR2 YYEEEE. The CDR3 runs 15 residues. CDR3 sequence reads: CASSSTGIGANVLTF. CDR3 DNA: TGTGCCAGCAGCTCCACAGGGATTGGGGCCAACGTCCTGACTTTC.

This sequence joins TRBV9 and TRBJ1-5, with TRBD1 matching over 9 bases. This CDR3 region has 15 residues. Looked up from germline, CDR1 is SGDLS and CDR2 is YYNGEE. After removal of 3 bases from V and 6 bases from J, the junction contained 7 bases not matched to a gene. The chain's CDR3 is CASSAQGDRAQPQHF. In DNA form, the CDR3 reads TGTGCCAGCAGCGCCCAGGGGGACAGGGCTCAGCCCCAGCATTTT.

The chain couples TRBV7-2 to TRBJ2-7; 10 bases match TRBD2. Germline loops: CDR1 SGHTA, CDR2 FQGNSA. V shed 5 bases, J shed 2 bases, and the junction held 3 bases outside the gene matches. This CDR3 has 14 residues. CDR3 DNA: TGTGCCAGCAGCGGTAGCGGGGGGCCCTACGAGCAGTACTTC. Its protein is CASSGSGGPYEQYF.

Regarding this clone: This sample includes further DNA sequences coding for the same CDR3. The genes are TRBV5-1 and TRBJ2-7, with 11 bases that match TRBD1. In germline, CDR1 is SGHRS, CDR2 YFSETQ. The V gene end was trimmed by 4 bases and the J gene end by 5 bases; junction bases not matched to a gene: 5. The CDR3 length is 14 residues. The CDR3 is CASSPGQGANEQYF. In DNA form, the CDR3 reads TGCGCCAGCAGCCCAGGACAGGGGGCTAACGAGCAGTACTTC.

This clone was picked up a small number of times. The same CDR3 arises from other DNA sequences in this sample as well. The CDR3 DNA is TGTGCCACCAGTGACTCTCAGGGGGCAGGTGAGACCCAGTACTTC. Protein: CATSDSQGAGETQYF. The chain employs TRBV24-1 and TRBJ2-5; 8 bases align to TRBD1. CDR1 KGHDR and CDR2 SFDVKD come from the germline V gene. The CDR3 has 15 residues. The ends lost 4 bases at V and 5 bases at J; junction bases unmatched: 8.